What follows describes a single T cell receptor beta chain. Its antigen is as yet unknown. With V trimmed by 2 bases and J by 3 bases, 3 bases remained unmatched. This CDR3 region has 14 residues. The V gene's germline CDR1 is SGDLS and CDR2 YYNGEE. The PCR had 60 Vbeta and 13 Jbeta primers. Using immunoSEQ multiplex PCR, the repertoire was profiled, and TCRdb retains in-frame clones only, with some absent. The table includes about 160,000 clones, 86% detected once. The sample belongs to a study of cytomegalovirus exposure and HLA in healthy donors. Points from the study as a whole: With further analysis later on, most CMV-associated TCR beta chains appeared HLA-restricted. In a later analysis, across HLA loci, associated TCR counts were highest for DRB1, lowest for HLA-C.

The TCR sequence derives from a woman younger than 35 in good health and CMV-seronegative. This chain links TRBV9 with TRBJ1-1; 8 bases are a match to TRBD1. Sequencing was performed on PBMCs. The CDR3 loop is CASSVQTGDTEAFF. In nucleotides, the CDR3 is TGTGCCAGCAGCGTCCAGACAGGGGACACTGAAGCTTTCTTT.